This T cell receptor beta chain appears in the sequencing data of a study of OX40 agonist ivuxolimab in advanced cancers. The study in broad terms: Ivuxolimab, which targeted the costimulatory receptor OX40 (CD134), was an agonistic, fully human IgG2 monoclonal antibody. Intravenous ivuxolimab was administered to patients every 2 weeks at six dose levels: 0.01, 0.1, 0.3, 1.5, 3 and 10 mg/kg. Of the roughly 53 patients in dose escalation, approximately 20 had hepatocellular carcinoma, about 15 had melanoma, 9 had renal cell carcinoma and 9 had head and neck cancer. The dose-escalation cohort was around 83% male with a mean age of about 60 years, ranging from roughly 23 to 85. Patients were allowed to have had prior anti-PD-1, anti-PD-L1 or anti-CTLA-4 therapy, and roughly 40% of the dose-escalation patients had previously received checkpoint inhibitors. Partial responses occurred in three dose-escalation patients, of whom one had hepatocellular carcinoma and two had cutaneous melanoma. The point of sequencing TCRbeta in the periphery was to test whether ivuxolimab changed TCR sequence diversity and drove clonal T-cell expansion. The paper covers the monotherapy dose-escalation part of the phase I ivuxolimab trial, which included N = 52 patients. The research as a whole found: Low levels of normalized T-cell clonal expansion were also seen in some nonresponding patients. At doses of 0.1 to 3.0 mg/kg, clonal expansion of both CD4+ and CD8+ blood T cells was observed from baseline to week 6. After ivuxolimab, CD8+ T cells had more expanded clones than CD4+ T cells on average. Antigen specificity was not determined for the clonally expanded peripheral T cells. In the 0.1-3.0 mg/kg groups, partial responders had among the lowest normalized peripheral clonal expansion, particularly in CD8+ T cells.

For sequencing of the TCRbeta CDR3 region, genomic DNA was extracted from the sorted cells. TCRbeta CDR3 regions were sequenced using the immunoSEQ Assay. TCRdb mirrors the immuneACCESS table, restricted to in-frame sequences. Some clones are absent from its copies; in checked studies, under half trace to an unresolved V gene, and the reason for the others is unknown. This sample lists around 68,000 clones; roughly 87% were detected once. The ten largest account for less than 3.5% of the sample. After removal of 4 bases from V and 2 bases from J, the junction retains 8 bases not matched to a gene. According to the germline V gene, CDR1 reads MDHEN and CDR2 reads SYDVKM. The CDR3 measures 15 amino acids from cysteine to phenylalanine. Solely the CDR3 DNA is kept, with 45 bases framed from the first base. Regarding this clone: Which antigen it targets is not known. No base-level quality is on record; no much larger clone is a single base apart.

Patients with autoimmune disease history or receiving systemic immunosuppression were excluded from the trial. Peripheral blood for TCR sequencing was collected from all dose cohorts at baseline, on cycle 4 day 1, and on cycle 7 day 1. The samples were taken from a phase I, first-in-human, multicenter, open-label dose-escalation trial of ivuxolimab. The trial enrolled adults with locally advanced or metastatic head and neck squamous cell, hepatocellular, melanoma or renal cell carcinoma. CD4+ and CD8+ T cells were sorted separately from peripheral blood before TCR sequencing. The specimen comprised CD4+ or CD8+ T cells sorted from blood, sampled in a trial of the OX40 agonist ivuxolimab. This receptor was taken from an adult with an advanced solid tumor such as melanoma, head and neck, liver or kidney cancer. Here the chain combines TRBV28 and TRBJ2-7, with 7 bases in between that match TRBD1. The bases are TGTGCCAGCAGTTCTAAGACAGGGTCGCCCTACGAGCAGTACTTC. The encoded protein is CASSSKTGSPYEQYF.